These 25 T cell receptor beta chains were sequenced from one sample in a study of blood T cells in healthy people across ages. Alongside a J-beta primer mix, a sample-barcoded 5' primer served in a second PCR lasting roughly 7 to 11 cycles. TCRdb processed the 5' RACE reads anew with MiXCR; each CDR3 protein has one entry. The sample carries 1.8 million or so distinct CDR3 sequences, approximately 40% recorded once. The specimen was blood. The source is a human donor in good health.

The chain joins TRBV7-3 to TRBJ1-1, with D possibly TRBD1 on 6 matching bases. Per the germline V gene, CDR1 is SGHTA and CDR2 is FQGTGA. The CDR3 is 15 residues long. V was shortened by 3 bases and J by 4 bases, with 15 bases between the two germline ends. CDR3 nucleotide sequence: TGTGCCAGCAGCTTGAACCCAGGGGTGGGCACTGAAGCTTTCTTT. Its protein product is CASSLNPGVGTEAFF.

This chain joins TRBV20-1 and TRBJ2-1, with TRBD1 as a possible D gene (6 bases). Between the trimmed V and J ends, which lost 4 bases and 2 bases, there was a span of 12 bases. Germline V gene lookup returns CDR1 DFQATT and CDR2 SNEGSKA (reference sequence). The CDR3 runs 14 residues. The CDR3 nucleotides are TGCAGTGCTACAAGGGGGAATCCCTACAATGAGCAGTTCTTC. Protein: CSATRGNPYNEQFF.

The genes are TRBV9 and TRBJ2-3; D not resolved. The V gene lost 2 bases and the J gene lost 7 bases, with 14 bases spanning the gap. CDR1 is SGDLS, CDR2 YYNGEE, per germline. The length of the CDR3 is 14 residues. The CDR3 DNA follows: TGTGCCAGCAGCGTCGATGTTAGTGGGAATACGCAGTATTTT. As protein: CASSVDVSGNTQYF.

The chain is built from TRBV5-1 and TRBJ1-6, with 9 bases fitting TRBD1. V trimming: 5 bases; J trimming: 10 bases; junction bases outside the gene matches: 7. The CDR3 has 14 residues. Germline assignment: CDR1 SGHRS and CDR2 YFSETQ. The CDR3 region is CASRPGTGISPLHF. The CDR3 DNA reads TGCGCCAGCAGACCCGGGACAGGGATCTCACCCCTCCACTTT. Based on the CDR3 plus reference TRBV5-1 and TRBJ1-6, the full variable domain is KAGVTQTPRYLIKTRGQQVTLSCSPISGHRSVSWYQQTPGQGLQFLFEYFSETQRNKGNFPGRFSGRQFSNSRSEMNVSTLELGDSALYLCASRPGTGISPLHFGNGTRLTVT.

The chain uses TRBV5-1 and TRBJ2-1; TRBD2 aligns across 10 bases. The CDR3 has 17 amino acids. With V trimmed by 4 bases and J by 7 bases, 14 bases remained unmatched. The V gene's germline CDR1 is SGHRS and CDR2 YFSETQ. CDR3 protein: CASSTVLAGANSNEQFF. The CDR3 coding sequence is TGCGCCAGCAGCACAGTTCTAGCGGGGGCGAATAGTAATGAGCAGTTCTTC. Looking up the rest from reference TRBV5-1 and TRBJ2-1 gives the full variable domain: KAGVTQTPRYLIKTRGQQVTLSCSPISGHRSVSWYQQTPGQGLQFLFEYFSETQRNKGNFPGRFSGRQFSNSRSEMNVSTLELGDSALYLCASSTVLAGANSNEQFFGPGTRLTVL.

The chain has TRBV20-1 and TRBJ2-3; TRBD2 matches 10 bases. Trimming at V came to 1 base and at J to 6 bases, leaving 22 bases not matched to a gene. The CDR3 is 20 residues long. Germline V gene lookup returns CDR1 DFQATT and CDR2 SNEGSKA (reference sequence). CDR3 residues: CSARGFASGGRTPSTDTQYF. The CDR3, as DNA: TGCAGTGCTAGAGGTTTCGCTAGCGGGGGCCGTACCCCGAGTACGGATACGCAGTATTTT.

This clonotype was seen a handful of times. In DNA, the CDR3 is TGCAGTGCACCCATCTGGGACAACTACGAGCAGTACTTC. Its protein product is CSAPIWDNYEQYF. The chain joins TRBV20-1 to TRBJ2-7; a weak D match, TRBD1 (6 bases). The CDR3 has 13 residues. V lost 6 bases to trimming and J lost 3 bases, with 15 bases between them. Germline values: CDR1 DFQATT, CDR2 SNEGSKA (reference sequence).

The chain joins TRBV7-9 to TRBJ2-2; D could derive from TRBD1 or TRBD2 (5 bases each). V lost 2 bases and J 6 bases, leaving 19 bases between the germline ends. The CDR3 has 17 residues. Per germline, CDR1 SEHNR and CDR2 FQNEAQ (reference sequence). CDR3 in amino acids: CASSLSPGRWLAGELFF. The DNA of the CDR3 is TGTGCCAGCAGCTTATCTCCGGGACGTTGGTTAGCCGGGGAGCTGTTTTTT.

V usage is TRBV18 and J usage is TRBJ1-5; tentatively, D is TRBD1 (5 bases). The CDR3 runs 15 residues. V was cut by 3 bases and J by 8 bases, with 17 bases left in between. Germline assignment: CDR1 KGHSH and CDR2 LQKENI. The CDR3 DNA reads TGTGCCAGCTCACCCCAGTCCCGGGACGGTAAGCCCCAGCATTTT. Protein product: CASSPQSRDGKPQHF.

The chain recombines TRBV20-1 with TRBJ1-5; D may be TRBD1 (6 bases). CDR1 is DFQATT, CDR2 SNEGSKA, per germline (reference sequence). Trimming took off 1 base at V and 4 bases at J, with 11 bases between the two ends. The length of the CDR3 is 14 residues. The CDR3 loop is CSARVGQPNQPQHF. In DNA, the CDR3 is TGCAGTGCTAGAGTTGGACAGCCAAATCAGCCCCAGCATTTT.

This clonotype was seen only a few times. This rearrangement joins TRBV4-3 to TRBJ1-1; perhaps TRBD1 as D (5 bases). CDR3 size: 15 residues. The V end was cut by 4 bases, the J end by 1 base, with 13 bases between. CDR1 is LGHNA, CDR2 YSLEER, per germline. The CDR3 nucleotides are TGCGCCAGCAGCCCGGGCGGACACCCGAACACTGAAGCTTTCTTT. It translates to CASSPGGHPNTEAFF.

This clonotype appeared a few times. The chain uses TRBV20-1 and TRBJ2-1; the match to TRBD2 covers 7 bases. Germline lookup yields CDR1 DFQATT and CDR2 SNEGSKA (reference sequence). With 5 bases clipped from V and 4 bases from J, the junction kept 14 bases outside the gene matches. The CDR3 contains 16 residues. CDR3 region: CSASLGVAGVYNEQFF. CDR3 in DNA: TGCAGTGCTTCCTTAGGGGTTGCGGGGGTTTACAATGAGCAGTTCTTC.

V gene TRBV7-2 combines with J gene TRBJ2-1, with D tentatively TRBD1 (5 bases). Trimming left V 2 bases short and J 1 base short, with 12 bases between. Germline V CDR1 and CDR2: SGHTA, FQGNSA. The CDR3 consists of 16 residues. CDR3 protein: CASSLLRTRSYNEQFF. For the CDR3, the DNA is TGTGCCAGCAGCTTACTCCGGACAAGGTCCTACAATGAGCAGTTCTTC.

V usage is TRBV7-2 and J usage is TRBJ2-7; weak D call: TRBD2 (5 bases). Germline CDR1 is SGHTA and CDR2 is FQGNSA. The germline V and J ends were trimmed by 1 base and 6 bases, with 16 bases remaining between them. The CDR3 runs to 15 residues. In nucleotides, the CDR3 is TGTGCCAGCAGCTTAGGACCCTATGGGAGTCGCGAGCAGTACTTC. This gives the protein CASSLGPYGSREQYF.

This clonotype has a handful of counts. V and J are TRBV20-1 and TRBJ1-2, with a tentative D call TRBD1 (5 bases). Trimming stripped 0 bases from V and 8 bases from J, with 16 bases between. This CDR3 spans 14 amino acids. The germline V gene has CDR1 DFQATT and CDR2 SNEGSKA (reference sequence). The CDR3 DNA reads TGCAGTGCTAGAGATAGGGAGGGGTGGAAAGGCTACACCTTC. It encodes CSARDREGWKGYTF.

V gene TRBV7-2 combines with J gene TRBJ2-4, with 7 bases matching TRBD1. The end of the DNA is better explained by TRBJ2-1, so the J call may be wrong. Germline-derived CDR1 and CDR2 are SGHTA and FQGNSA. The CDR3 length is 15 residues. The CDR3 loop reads CASSLWTGAKNIQFF. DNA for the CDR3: TGTGCCAGCAGCTTATGGACAGGAGCCAAAAACATTCAGTTCTTC.

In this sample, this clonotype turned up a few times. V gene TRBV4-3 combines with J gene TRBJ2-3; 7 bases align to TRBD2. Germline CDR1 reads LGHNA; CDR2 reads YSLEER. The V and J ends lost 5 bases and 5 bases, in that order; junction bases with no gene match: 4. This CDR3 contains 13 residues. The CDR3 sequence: CASSELAGDTQYF. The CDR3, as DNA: TGCGCCAGCAGCGAGTTAGCGGGAGATACGCAGTATTTT.

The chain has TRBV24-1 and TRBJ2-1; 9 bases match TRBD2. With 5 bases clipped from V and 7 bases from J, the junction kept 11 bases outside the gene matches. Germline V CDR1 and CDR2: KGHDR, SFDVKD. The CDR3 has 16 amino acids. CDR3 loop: CATSALGGGARNEQFF. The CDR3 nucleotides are TGTGCCACCAGTGCCCTTGGCGGGGGGGCCCGAAATGAGCAGTTCTTC.

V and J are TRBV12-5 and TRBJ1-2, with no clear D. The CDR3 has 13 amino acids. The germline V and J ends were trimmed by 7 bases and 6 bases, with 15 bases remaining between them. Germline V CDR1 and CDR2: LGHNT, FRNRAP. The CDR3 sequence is CASATGVWHGYTF. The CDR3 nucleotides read TGTGCTAGTGCTACCGGGGTTTGGCATGGCTACACCTTC.

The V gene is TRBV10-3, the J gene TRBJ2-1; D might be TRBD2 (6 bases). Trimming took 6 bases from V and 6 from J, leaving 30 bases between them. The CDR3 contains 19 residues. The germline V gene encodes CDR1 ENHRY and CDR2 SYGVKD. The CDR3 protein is CAISPLSYHLATHCNEQFF. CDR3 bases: TGTGCCATCAGCCCACTTTCTTACCACCTAGCGACCCACTGCAATGAGCAGTTCTTC.

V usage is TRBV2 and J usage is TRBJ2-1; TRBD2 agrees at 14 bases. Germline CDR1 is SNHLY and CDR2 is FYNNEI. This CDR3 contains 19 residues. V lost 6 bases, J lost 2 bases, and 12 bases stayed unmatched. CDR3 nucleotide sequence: TGTGCCAGCAGGGATACTCGGACTAGCGGGGGGACGACCTACAATGAGCAGTTCTTC. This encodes CASRDTRTSGGTTYNEQFF.

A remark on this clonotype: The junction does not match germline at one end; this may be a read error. The CDR3 is CAGSTPTTDTQYF. The CDR3 DNA follows: TGTGCCGGCAGCACCCCAACAACAGATACGCAGTATTTT. The chain recombines TRBV7-2 with TRBJ2-3; D is uncertain. The germline V gene has CDR1 SGHTA and CDR2 FQGNSA. The CDR3 sequence is 13 residues long. Using reference TRBV7-2 and TRBJ2-3 for the parts outside the CDR3, the full variable domain is GAGVSQSPSNKVTEKGKDVELRCDPISGHTALYWYRQSLGQGLEFLIYFQGNSAPDKSGLPSDRFSAERTGGSVSTLTIQRTQQEDSAVYLCAGSTPTTDTQYFGPGTRLTVL.

The CDR3 is CASSLEDSGTDTQYF. The CDR3 DNA is TGCGCCAGCAGCTTGGAGGACTCCGGCACAGATACGCAGTATTTT. This rearrangement joins TRBV5-1 to TRBJ2-3, with a weak D call TRBD2 (5 bases). The CDR3 length is 15 residues. Germline loops: CDR1 SGHRS, CDR2 YFSETQ. The germline V and J ends were trimmed by 0 bases and 1 base, with 9 bases remaining between them.

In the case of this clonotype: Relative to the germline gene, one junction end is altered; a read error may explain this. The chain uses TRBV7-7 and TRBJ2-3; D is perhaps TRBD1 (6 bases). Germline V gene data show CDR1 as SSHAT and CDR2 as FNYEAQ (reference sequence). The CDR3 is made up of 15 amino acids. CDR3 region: CASSLRQDGSDTQYF. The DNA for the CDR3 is TGTGCTAGCAGCCTAAGACAGGATGGGTCAGATACGCAGTATTTT.

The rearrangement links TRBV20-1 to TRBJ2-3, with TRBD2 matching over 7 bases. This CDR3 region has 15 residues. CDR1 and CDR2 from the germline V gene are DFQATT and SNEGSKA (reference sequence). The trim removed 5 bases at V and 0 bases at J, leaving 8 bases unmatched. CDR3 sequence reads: CSAPSGGASTDTQYF. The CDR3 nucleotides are TGCAGTGCTCCATCGGGGGGTGCTAGCACAGATACGCAGTATTTT.